The 27 T cell receptor beta chains below were found in one sample sequenced in a study of radiation and T cells in renal cell carcinoma. This table comes from immunoSEQ multiplex PCR, and its TCRdb copy is limited to in-frame clones, with some not included. The profile shows approximately 140,000 clones, over 65% of them singletons. Time point indicated: baseline pretreatment blood. Noted treatment: 15 Gy SBRT to primary tumor, nephrectomy 4 weeks later. The material was blood, obtained from a patient whose treatment included radiotherapy and nephrectomy. The receptor source for this set is a woman aged 50 to 65 with renal cell carcinoma.

Remarks on this clone: One end of the junction fails to match germline, which may point to a read error. The chain carries TRBV27 and TRBJ2-2; D may correspond to TRBD1 or TRBD2 (6 bases each). The CDR3 extends over 15 amino acids. The germline CDR1 and CDR2 sequences are MNHEY and SMNVEV (reference sequence). As DNA, the CDR3 is TGTGCCAGCAGTTTTACAGGGAGGAACGCCGGGGAGCTGTTTTTT. Protein sequence: CASSFTGRNAGELFF.

CDR3 DNA: TGCGCCAGCAGCCGAGACGGAGTAGCGGGAGATAATGAGCAGTTCTTC. It is translated as CASSRDGVAGDNEQFF. This sequence joins TRBV4-1 and TRBJ2-1; 9 nucleotides match TRBD2. The germline V gene encodes CDR1 MGHRA and CDR2 YSYEKL. The CDR3 is 16 amino acids. Losses at the gene ends were 4 bases for V and 7 bases for J; bases not matched to a gene: 11.

This clone has just a few counts. V gene TRBV4-2 combines with J gene TRBJ1-1, with D unclear. V was clipped by 1 base and J by 5 bases, with 17 bases between them. CDR3 length: 16 amino acids. CDR1 and CDR2 (germline): LGHNA, YNFKEQ. The CDR3 DNA reads TGTGCCAGCAGCCAAGTCTGGGCGGGCGAAGCGACTGAAGCTTTCTTT. Translated, it gives CASSQVWAGEATEAFF.

This clone has a handful of counts. The chain employs TRBV18 and TRBJ1-5; 7 bases line up with TRBD1. The CDR3 totals 15 residues. The V segment lost 3 bases and the J segment 6 bases; nucleotides outside the gene matches: 8. Germline CDR1 is KGHSH and CDR2 is LQKENI. The CDR3 loop is CASSPTGDGSQPQHF. In nucleotides, the CDR3 is TGTGCCAGCTCACCTACAGGGGACGGGAGTCAGCCCCAGCATTTT.

The chain's CDR3 is CASSQLNRGNTQYF. CDR3 DNA sequence: TGTGCCAGCAGCCAGCTAAACAGGGGAAATACGCAGTATTTT. The gene calls are TRBV14 and TRBJ2-3; 7 positions match TRBD1. From germline, CDR1 is SGHDN and CDR2 FVKESK. J was trimmed by 7 bases and V by 3 bases; bases with no gene match: 7. CDR3 length: 14 residues.

V usage is TRBV7-8 and J usage is TRBJ2-2; unclear D gene. Trimming stripped 4 bases from V and 0 bases from J, with 9 bases between. Per the germline V gene, CDR1 is SGHVS and CDR2 is FQNEAQ. CDR3 length: 15 residues. The CDR3 sequence is CASSSQSANTGELFF. CDR3 DNA: TGTGCCAGCAGCTCCCAATCCGCGAACACCGGGGAGCTGTTTTTT.

The chain carries TRBV5-4 and TRBJ1-6; D is perhaps TRBD1 (6 bases). Trimming left V 0 bases short and J 10 bases short, with 23 bases between. From germline, CDR1 is SGHNT and CDR2 YYREEE (reference sequence). The CDR3 consists of 18 residues. The CDR3 sequence: CASSLAIMGAPNGSPLHF. For the CDR3, the DNA is TGTGCCAGCAGCTTGGCCATCATGGGGGCGCCCAATGGATCACCCCTCCACTTT.

V gene TRBV5-1 combines with J gene TRBJ1-2; unclear D gene. Trimming stripped 0 bases from V and 7 bases from J, with 13 bases between. The germline CDR1 and CDR2 sequences are SGHRS and YFSETQ. The CDR3 runs 14 residues. The CDR3 spells CASSLDFEGGGYTF. CDR3 nucleotides: TGCGCCAGCAGCTTGGACTTCGAGGGAGGTGGCTACACCTTC.

CDR3 in DNA: TGTGCCAGCAGCCAAGATCAAGGGACGACTAATCAAGAGACCCAGTACTTC. This gives the protein CASSQDQGTTNQETQYF. The J gene is TRBJ2-5, the V gene TRBV14, with D perhaps given as TRBD1 or TRBD2 (5 bases each). V lost 0 bases and J 2 bases, leaving 16 bases between the germline ends. The germline gives CDR1 SGHDN, CDR2 FVKESK. CDR3 size: 17 residues.

This clone was picked up one time. This sequence joins TRBV6-6 and TRBJ2-2; 7 nucleotides agree with TRBD1. The CDR3 is 16 amino acids. V trimming: 7 bases; J trimming: 1 base; junction bases outside the gene matches: 9. Germline loops: CDR1 MNHNY, CDR2 SVGAGI (reference sequence). CDR3 bases: TGTGCCAGCACCCGAGACAGGGTGAAGAACACCGGGGAGCTGTTTTTT. It encodes CASTRDRVKNTGELFF.

CDR3 sequence: CASSLQGVPYNSPLHF. The CDR3 coding sequence is TGTGCCAGCAGCTTGCAAGGGGTCCCCTATAATTCACCCCTCCACTTT. The chain joins TRBV5-6 to TRBJ1-6; possible D gene TRBD1, 5 bases. Trimming stripped 1 base from V and 2 bases from J, with 10 bases between. The CDR3 covers 16 residues. Looked up from germline, CDR1 is SGHDT and CDR2 is YYEEEE.

The gene calls are TRBV5-4 and TRBJ1-3; perhaps TRBD1 as D (6 bases). The germline V gene has CDR1 SGHNT and CDR2 YYREEE (reference sequence). CDR3 length equals 16 residues. V lost 0 bases to trimming and J lost 1 base, with 11 bases between them. CDR3 sequence (DNA): TGTGCCAGCAGCTTGGGGGGGGCCTTATCTGGAAACACCATATATTTT. This translates into CASSLGGALSGNTIYF.

The gene calls are TRBV5-4 and TRBJ1-1; D is unclear. Germline V gives CDR1 SGHNT, CDR2 YYREEE (reference sequence). The V end lost 4 bases, the J end lost 1 base, and 8 bases lay between the germline ends. The CDR3 covers 13 residues. CDR3 in DNA: TGTGCCAGCAGCGGGCAAGGGAACACTGAAGCTTTCTTT. Translated, it gives CASSGQGNTEAFF.

This chain uses TRBV28 with TRBJ1-1; the D gene is possibly TRBD1 (5 bases). There are 15 residues in the CDR3. Germline V gives CDR1 MDHEN, CDR2 SYDVKM. The ends were cut back, 7 bases at V and 5 bases at J, with 20 bases in the middle. The CDR3 sequence: CASTVTDFDETEAFF. CDR3 bases: TGTGCCAGCACCGTGACAGACTTCGACGAGACTGAAGCTTTCTTT.

The genes are TRBV9 and TRBJ2-7; 7 nucleotides line up with TRBD1. The CDR3 has 14 amino acids. J gave up 7 bases and V 4 bases, and 11 bases lay outside the gene matches. The germline gives CDR1 SGDLS, CDR2 YYNGEE. CDR3 sequence reads: CASSPRGPSQEQYF. In DNA form, the CDR3 reads TGTGCCAGCAGCCCAAGGGGGCCGAGTCAAGAGCAGTACTTC.

V and J are TRBV5-1 and TRBJ1-4; TRBD1 agrees at 9 bases. Germline V gene lookup returns CDR1 SGHRS and CDR2 YFSETQ. The CDR3 runs 15 residues. Germline trimming cut 2 bases from V and 8 bases from J; bases unmatched to any gene: 7. CDR3 sequence reads: CASSFGDRDGEKLFF. In DNA form, the CDR3 reads TGCGCCAGCAGCTTCGGGGACAGGGACGGAGAAAAACTGTTTTTT.

The chain joins TRBV4-1 to TRBJ2-7; TRBD2 agrees at 10 bases. CDR1 is MGHRA, CDR2 YSYEKL, per germline. This CDR3 is built from 17 residues. The trim removed 5 bases at V and 3 bases at J, leaving 13 bases unmatched. The CDR3 coding sequence is TGCGCCAGCAGCAGGCTAGCGGGGGCCCAGAAAATCTACGAGCAGTACTTC. Translating gives CASSRLAGAQKIYEQYF.

The CDR3 protein is CASSMGTSARQYF. The CDR3 DNA reads as TGTGCCAGTAGTATGGGGACTAGCGCGAGGCAGTACTTC. The rearrangement joins TRBV19 to TRBJ2-7, with 10 bases matching TRBD2. V was clipped by 3 bases and J by 9 bases; unmatched bases: 5. Looked up from germline, CDR1 is LNHDA and CDR2 is SQIVND (reference sequence). The CDR3 is 13 amino acids.

The rearrangement uses TRBV7-9 and TRBJ1-6; 7 nucleotides line up with TRBD1. CDR3 length: 14 amino acids. V gave up 3 bases and J gave up 10 bases; unmatched junction bases: 6. CDR1 is SEHNR and CDR2 is FQNEAQ in the germline V gene (reference sequence). CDR3 nucleotides: TGTGCCAGCAGCTTGGGAGGGGGCACGTCACCCCTCCACTTT. This encodes CASSLGGGTSPLHF.

CDR3 sequence: CASSETGWSYTF. DNA of the CDR3: TGTGCCAGCAGCGAAACAGGGTGGAGCTACACCTTC. The chain is built from TRBV14 and TRBJ1-2, with D possibly TRBD1 on 6 matching bases. Trimming shortened V by 5 bases and J by 9 bases, and 13 bases separated the two germline ends. The CDR3 totals 12 residues. The germline gives CDR1 SGHDN, CDR2 FVKESK. The full variable domain, rest sourced from reference TRBV14 and TRBJ1-2, is EAGVTQFPSHSVIEKGQTVTLRCDPISGHDNLYWYRRVMGKEIKFLLHFVKESKQDESGMPNNRFLAERTGGTYSTLKVQPAELEDSGVYFCASSETGWSYTFGSGTRLTVV.

The chain's CDR3 is CASSQERTDTQYF. The CDR3 DNA is TGTGCCAGCAGTCAGGAACGCACAGATACGCAGTATTTT. This chain joins TRBV6-5 and TRBJ2-3, with D uncertain. Germline CDR1 and CDR2: MNHEY and SVGAGI. This CDR3 has 13 amino acids. V was clipped by 5 bases and J by 1 base, with 7 bases between them.

A few counts support this clone. The rearrangement links TRBV2 to TRBJ1-2; a possible D gene is TRBD1 (6 bases). CDR1 is SNHLY, CDR2 FYNNEI, per germline. V was trimmed by 7 bases and J by 2 bases, leaving 11 bases between them. There are 13 residues in the CDR3. CDR3 in amino acids: CASMTQGNYGYTF. The CDR3 DNA follows: TGTGCCAGCATGACACAGGGAAACTATGGCTACACCTTC.

The V and J genes are TRBV7-2 and TRBJ2-5; 8 nucleotides match TRBD2. V was pared by 1 base and J by 5 bases, with 6 bases of the junction left unmatched. Germline CDR1 SGHTA, CDR2 FQGNSA. This CDR3 contains 15 residues. This chain's CDR3 is CASSLDVGRVETQYF. CDR3 DNA sequence: TGTGCCAGCAGCTTAGATGTCGGGAGGGTGGAGACCCAGTACTTC.

The V gene is TRBV27, the J gene TRBJ1-5; D may be TRBD1 (5 bases). V was clipped by 5 bases and J by 1 base, with 12 bases between them. Germline V gives CDR1 MNHEY, CDR2 SMNVEV (reference sequence). The CDR3 has 15 amino acids. The CDR3 protein is CASSLWGESNQPQHF. CDR3 nucleotides: TGTGCCAGCAGTCTATGGGGGGAGAGCAATCAGCCCCAGCATTTT.

This CDR3 reads CASSRFPTYNEQFF. For the CDR3, the DNA is TGTGCCAGCAGCCGGTTTCCCACCTACAATGAGCAGTTCTTC. This rearrangement joins TRBV6-5 to TRBJ2-1; D unclear. With 6 bases removed from V and 2 bases from J, the gap between germline ends came to 11 bases. The CDR3 length is 14 residues. Germline CDR1 is MNHEY and CDR2 is SVGAGI.

The V call is TRBV4-1, the J call TRBJ1-5; D uncertain. The V gene's germline CDR1 is MGHRA and CDR2 YSYEKL. V shed 1 base and J shed 1 base, with 11 bases lying between them. CDR3 size: 16 residues. CDR3 loop: CASSQGADLSNQPQHF. For the CDR3, the DNA is TGCGCCAGCAGCCAAGGGGCAGACCTAAGCAATCAGCCCCAGCATTTT.

This rearrangement joins TRBV9 to TRBJ2-2; 12 bases map to TRBD2. This CDR3 has 18 amino acids. The ends lost 3 bases at V and 4 bases at J; junction bases unmatched: 10. Germline V gives CDR1 SGDLS, CDR2 YYNGEE. The CDR3, as DNA: TGTGCCAGCAGCGGACGCACTAGCGGGGGGACTATCACCGGGGAGCTGTTTTTT. This codes for CASSGRTSGGTITGELFF.